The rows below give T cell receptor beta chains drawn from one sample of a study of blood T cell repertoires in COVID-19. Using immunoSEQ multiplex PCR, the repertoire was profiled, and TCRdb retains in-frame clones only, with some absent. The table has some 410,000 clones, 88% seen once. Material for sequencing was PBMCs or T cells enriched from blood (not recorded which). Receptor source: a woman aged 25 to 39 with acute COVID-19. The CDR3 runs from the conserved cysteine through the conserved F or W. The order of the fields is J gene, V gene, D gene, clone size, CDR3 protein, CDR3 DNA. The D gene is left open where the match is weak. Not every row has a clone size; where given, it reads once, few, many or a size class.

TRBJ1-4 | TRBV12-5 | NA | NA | CASGAGPPGTSHEKLFF | TGTGCTAGTGGCGCGGGGCCCCCAGGCACTTCTCATGAAAAACTGTTTTTT
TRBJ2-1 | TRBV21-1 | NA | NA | CASSTEPFSYNEQFF | TGTGCCAGCAGCACGGAGCCCTTCTCCTACAATGAGCAGTTCTTC
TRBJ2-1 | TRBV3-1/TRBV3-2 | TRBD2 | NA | CASSQGGSGNEQFF | TGTGCCAGCAGCCAGGGCGGGAGCGGGAATGAGCAGTTCTTC
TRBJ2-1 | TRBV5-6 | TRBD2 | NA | CASSLLSAGGRDEQFF | TGTGCCAGCAGCTTGCTTTCGGCGGGGGGCCGAGATGAGCAGTTCTTC
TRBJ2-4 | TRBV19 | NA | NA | CASSIDAGVRYF | TGTGCCAGTAGTATCGACGCAGGGGTGCGGTACTTC
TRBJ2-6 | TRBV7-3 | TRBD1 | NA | CASSRDSTSGANVLTF | TGTGCCAGCAGCCGGGACAGTACCTCTGGGGCCAACGTCCTGACTTTC
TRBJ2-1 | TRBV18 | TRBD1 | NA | CASSPLPGQTYNEQFF | TGTGCCAGCTCACCACTCCCGGGACAGACCTACAATGAGCAGTTCTTC
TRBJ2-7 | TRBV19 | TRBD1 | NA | CASSISSRTGGYEQYF | TGTGCCAGTAGTATATCTAGTCGGACAGGGGGCTACGAGCAGTACTTC
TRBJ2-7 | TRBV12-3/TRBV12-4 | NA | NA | CASSRDTSYEQYF | TGTGCCAGCAGTCGGGACACGTCCTACGAGCAGTACTTC
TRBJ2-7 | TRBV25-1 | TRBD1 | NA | CASSDFRDRAYEQYF | TGTGCCAGCAGTGACTTCCGGGACAGAGCCTACGAGCAGTACTTC
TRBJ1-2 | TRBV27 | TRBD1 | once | CASSSVTGRGGYTF | TGTGCCAGCAGTTCCGTGACAGGGCGTGGGGGCTACACCTTC
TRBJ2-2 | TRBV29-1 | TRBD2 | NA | CSVEVFLLEGLATGELFF | TGCAGCGTTGAAGTTTTTTTATTGGAAGGACTAGCAACCGGGGAGCTGTTTTTT
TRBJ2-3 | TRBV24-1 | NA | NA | CATSDYTGIGTDTQYF | TGTGCCACCAGTGACTATACAGGGATTGGCACAGATACGCAGTATTTT
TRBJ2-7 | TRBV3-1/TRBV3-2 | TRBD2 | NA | CASSPSGYEQYF | TGTGCCAGCAGCCCTAGCGGCTACGAGCAGTACTTC
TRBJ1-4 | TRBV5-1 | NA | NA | CASSLAEGVKLFF | TGCGCCAGCAGCTTGGCCGAGGGCGTAAAACTGTTTTTT
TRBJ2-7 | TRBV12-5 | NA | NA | CASGLFQRGEQYF | TGTGCTAGTGGTTTGTTCCAGCGAGGCGAGCAGTACTTC
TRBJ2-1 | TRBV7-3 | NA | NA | CASSSGKSSYNEQFF | TGTGCCAGCAGCTCGGGGAAAAGCTCCTACAATGAGCAGTTCTTC
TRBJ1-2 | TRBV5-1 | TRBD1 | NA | CASSLAGGGDGYTF | TGCGCCAGCAGCTTGGCAGGGGGCGGGGATGGCTACACCTTC
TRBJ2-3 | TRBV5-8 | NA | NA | CASSLAGIGADTQYF | TGTGCCAGCAGCTTGGCCGGGATTGGAGCGGATACGCAGTATTTT
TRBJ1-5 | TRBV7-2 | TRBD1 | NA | CASSLTTGTYQPQHF | TGTGCCAGCAGCTTAACGACAGGGACTTATCAGCCCCAGCATTTT